This T cell receptor (beta chain) comes out of a study of technical replicates of blood from four donors. Germline V CDR1 and CDR2: MGHRA, YSYEKL. V was trimmed by 10 bases and J by 4 bases, leaving 14 bases between them. This CDR3 comprises 13 residues. Generated by immunoSEQ multiplex PCR, the TCRdb table keeps only in-frame clones and is missing some. Of tens of thousands of clones listed, about 94% are singletons. The sample was T cells isolated from PBMCs. The receptor was isolated from a human donor in good health. This chain connects TRBV4-1 to TRBJ2-1; TRBD1 is a possible D gene (5 bases). The CDR3 sequence is CATRQILYNEQFF. DNA of the CDR3: TGCGCCACCCGACAGATTCTTTACAATGAGCAGTTCTTC.